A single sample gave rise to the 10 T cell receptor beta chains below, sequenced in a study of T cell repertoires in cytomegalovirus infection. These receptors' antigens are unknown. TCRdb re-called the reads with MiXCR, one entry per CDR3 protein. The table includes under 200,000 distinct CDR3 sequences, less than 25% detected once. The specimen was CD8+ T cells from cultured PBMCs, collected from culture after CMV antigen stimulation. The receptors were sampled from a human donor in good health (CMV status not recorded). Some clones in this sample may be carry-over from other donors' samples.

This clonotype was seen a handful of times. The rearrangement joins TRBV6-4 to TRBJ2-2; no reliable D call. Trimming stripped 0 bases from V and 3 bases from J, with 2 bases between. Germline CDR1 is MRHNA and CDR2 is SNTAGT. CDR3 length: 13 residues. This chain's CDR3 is CASSDSDTGELFF. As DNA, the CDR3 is TGTGCCAGCAGTGACTCAGACACCGGGGAGCTGTTTTTT.

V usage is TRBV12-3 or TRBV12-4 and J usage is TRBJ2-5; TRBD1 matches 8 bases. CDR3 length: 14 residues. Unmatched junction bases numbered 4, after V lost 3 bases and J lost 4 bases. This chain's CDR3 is CASSFRGPRETQYF. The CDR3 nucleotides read TGTGCCAGCAGTTTCAGGGGGCCGAGAGAGACCCAGTACTTC.

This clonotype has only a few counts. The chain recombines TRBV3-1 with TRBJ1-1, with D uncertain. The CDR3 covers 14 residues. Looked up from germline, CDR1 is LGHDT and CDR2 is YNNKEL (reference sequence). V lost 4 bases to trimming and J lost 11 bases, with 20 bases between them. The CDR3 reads CASSRAGPTPGAFF. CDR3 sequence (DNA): TGTGCCAGCAGCCGAGCCGGGCCCACTCCCGGGGCTTTCTTT.

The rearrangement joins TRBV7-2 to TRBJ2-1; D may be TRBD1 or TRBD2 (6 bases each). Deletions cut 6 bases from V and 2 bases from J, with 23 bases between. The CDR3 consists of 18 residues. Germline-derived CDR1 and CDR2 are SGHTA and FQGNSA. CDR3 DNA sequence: TGTGCCAGCAGAGTTTCCCCCTTTGTGGGGGGCCCCTACAATGAGCAGTTCTTC. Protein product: CASRVSPFVGGPYNEQFF.

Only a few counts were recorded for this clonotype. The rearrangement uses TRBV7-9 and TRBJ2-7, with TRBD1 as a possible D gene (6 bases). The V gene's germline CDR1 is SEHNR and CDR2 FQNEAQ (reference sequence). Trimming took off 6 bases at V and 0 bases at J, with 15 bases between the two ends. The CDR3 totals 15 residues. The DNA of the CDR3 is TGTGCCAGCAGTCGCAGTGGGGACACCTCCTACGAGCAGTACTTC. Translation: CASSRSGDTSYEQYF.

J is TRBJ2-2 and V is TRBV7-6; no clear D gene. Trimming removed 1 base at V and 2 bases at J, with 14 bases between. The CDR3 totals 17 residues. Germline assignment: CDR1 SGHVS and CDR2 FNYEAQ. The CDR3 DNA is TGTGCCAGCAGCTTAGACGGATTCCAGTCCAACACCGGGGAGCTGTTTTTT. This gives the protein CASSLDGFQSNTGELFF. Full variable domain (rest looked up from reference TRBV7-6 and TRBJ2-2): GAGVSQSPRYKVTKRGQDVALRCDPISGHVSLYWYRQALGQGPEFLTYFNYEAQQDKSGLPNDRFSAERPEGSISTLTIQRTEQRDSAMYRCASSLDGFQSNTGELFFGEGSRLTVL.

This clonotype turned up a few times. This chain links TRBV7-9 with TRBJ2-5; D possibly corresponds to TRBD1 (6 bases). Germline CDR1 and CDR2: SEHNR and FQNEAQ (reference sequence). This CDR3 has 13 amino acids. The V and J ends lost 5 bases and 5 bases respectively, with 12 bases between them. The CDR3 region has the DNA TGTGCCAGCAGCCCCAGGGGAATCGAGACCCAGTACTTC. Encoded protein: CASSPRGIETQYF.

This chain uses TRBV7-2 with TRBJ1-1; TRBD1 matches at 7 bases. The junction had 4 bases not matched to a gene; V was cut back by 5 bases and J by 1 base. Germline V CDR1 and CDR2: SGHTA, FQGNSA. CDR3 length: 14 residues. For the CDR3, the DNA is TGTGCCAGCAGCGGCCGGGACAGGAACACTGAAGCTTTCTTT. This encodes CASSGRDRNTEAFF.

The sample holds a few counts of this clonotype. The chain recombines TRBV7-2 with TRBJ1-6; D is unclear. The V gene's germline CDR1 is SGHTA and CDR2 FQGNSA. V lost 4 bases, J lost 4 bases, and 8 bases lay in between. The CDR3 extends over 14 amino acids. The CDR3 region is CASSSGRYNSPLHF. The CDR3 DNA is TGTGCCAGCAGCTCCGGACGGTATAATTCACCCCTCCACTTT.

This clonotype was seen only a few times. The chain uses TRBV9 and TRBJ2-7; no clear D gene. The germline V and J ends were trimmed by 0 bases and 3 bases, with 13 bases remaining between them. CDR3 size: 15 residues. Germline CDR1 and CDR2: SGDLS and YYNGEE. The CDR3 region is CASSVGQYPNYEQYF. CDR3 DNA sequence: TGTGCCAGCAGCGTAGGTCAGTACCCTAACTACGAGCAGTACTTC.